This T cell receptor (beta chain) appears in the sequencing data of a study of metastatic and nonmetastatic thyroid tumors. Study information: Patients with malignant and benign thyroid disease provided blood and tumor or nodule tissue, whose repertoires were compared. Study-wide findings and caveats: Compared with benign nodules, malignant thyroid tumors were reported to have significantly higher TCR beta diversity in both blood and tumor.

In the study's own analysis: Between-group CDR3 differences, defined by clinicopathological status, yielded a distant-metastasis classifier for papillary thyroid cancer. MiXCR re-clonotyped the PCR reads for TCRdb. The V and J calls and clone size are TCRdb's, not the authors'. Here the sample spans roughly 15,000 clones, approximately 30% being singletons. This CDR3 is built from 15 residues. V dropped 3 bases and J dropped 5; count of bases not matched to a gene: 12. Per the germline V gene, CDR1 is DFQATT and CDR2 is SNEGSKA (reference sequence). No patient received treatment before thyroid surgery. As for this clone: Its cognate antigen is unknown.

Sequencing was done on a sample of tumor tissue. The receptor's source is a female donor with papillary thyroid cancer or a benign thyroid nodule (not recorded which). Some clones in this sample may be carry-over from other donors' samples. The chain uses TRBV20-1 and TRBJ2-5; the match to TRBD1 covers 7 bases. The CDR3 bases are TGCAGTGCTAGGGGGACAGCGGCGGTACGTGAGACCCAGTACTTC. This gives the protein CSARGTAAVRETQYF.